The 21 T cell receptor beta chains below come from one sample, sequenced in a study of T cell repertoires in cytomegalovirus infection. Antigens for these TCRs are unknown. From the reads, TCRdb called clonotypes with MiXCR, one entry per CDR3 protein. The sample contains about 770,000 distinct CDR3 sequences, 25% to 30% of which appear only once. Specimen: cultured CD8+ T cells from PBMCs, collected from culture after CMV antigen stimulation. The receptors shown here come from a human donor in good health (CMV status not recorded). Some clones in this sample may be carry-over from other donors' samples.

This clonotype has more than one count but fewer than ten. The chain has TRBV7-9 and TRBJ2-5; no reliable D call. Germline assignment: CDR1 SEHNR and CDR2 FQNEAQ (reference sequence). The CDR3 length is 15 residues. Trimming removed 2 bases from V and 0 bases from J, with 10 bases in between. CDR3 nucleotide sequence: TGTGCCAGCAGCTTAACCGGAACGTACCAAGAGACCCAGTACTTC. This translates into CASSLTGTYQETQYF.

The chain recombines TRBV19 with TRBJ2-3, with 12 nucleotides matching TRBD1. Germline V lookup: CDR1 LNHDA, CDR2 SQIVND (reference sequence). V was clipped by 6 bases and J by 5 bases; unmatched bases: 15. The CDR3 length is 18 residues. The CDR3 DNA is TGTGCCAGTAGCACCTCTTCGTACGGGACAGGGGGCAGAGATACGCAGTATTTT. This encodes CASSTSSYGTGGRDTQYF.

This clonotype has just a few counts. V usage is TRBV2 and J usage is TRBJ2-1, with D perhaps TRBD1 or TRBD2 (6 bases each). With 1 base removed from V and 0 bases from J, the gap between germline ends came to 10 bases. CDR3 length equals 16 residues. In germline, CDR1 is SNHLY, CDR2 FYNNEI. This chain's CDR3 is CASSEEGGISYNEQFF. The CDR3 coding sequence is TGTGCCAGCAGTGAAGAAGGGGGGATCTCCTACAATGAGCAGTTCTTC.

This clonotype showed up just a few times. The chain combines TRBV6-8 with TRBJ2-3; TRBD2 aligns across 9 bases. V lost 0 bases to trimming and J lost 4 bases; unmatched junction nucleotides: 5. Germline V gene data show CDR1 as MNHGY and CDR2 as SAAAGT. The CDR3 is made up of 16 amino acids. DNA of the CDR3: TGTGCCAGCAGTTACTCCGCGGGAGGGTTCGCAGATACGCAGTATTTT. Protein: CASSYSAGGFADTQYF.

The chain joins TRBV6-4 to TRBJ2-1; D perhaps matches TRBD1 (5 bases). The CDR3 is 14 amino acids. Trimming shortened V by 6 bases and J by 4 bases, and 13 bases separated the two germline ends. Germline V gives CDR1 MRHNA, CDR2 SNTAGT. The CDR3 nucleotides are TGTGCCAGCAGCGAAGACAGTTTTTACAATGAGCAGTTCTTC. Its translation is CASSEDSFYNEQFF.

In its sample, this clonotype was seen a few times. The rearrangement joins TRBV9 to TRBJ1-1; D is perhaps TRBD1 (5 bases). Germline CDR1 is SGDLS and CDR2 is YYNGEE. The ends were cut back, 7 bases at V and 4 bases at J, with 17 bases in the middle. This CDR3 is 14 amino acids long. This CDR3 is CASRGGETGTEAFF. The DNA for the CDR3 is TGTGCCAGCCGGGGGGGGGAGACGGGCACTGAAGCTTTCTTT.

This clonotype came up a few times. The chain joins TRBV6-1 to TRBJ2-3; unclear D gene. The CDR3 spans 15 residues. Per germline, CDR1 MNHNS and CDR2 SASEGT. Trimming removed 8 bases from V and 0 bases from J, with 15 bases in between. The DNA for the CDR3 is TGTGCCAGCCGGTTCGGGCGAACTAGCACAGATACGCAGTATTTT. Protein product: CASRFGRTSTDTQYF.

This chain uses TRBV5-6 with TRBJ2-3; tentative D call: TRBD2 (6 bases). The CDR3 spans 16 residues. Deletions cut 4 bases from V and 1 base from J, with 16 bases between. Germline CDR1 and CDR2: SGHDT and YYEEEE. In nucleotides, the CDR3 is TGTGCCAGCAGCCCCAGGGCCGGGACTCGCACAGATACGCAGTATTTT. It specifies CASSPRAGTRTDTQYF.

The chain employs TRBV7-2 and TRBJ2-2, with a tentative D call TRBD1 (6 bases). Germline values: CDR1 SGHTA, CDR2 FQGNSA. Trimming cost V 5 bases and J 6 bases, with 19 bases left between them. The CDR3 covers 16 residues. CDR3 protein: CASSPDRFERAGELFF. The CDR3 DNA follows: TGTGCCAGCAGCCCGGACAGATTCGAACGTGCCGGGGAGCTGTTTTTT.

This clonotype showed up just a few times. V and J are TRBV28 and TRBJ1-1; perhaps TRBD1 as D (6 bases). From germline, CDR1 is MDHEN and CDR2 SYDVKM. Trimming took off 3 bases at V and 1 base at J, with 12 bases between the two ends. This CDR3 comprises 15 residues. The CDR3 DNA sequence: TGTGCCAGCAGTTTTCCCCGGACAGAGAACACTGAAGCTTTCTTT. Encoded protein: CASSFPRTENTEAFF.

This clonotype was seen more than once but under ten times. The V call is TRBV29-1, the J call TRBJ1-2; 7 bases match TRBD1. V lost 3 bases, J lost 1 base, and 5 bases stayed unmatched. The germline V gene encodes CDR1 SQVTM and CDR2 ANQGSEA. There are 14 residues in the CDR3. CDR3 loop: CSVDGTAVNYGYTF. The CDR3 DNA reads TGCAGCGTTGATGGGACAGCTGTTAACTATGGCTACACCTTC.

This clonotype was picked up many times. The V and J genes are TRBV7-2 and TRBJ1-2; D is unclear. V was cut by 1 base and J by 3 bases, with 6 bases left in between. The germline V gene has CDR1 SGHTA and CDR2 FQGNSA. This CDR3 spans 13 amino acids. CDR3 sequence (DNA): TGTGCCAGCAGCTTAGTCGGTGACTATGGCTACACCTTC. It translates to CASSLVGDYGYTF.

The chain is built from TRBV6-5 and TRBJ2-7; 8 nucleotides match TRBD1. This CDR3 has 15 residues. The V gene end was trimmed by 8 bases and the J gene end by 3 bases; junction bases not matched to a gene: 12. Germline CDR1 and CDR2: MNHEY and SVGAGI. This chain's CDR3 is CASGKRDRTLYEQYV. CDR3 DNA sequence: TGTGCCAGCGGGAAACGGGACAGGACCCTCTACGAGCAGTACGTC.

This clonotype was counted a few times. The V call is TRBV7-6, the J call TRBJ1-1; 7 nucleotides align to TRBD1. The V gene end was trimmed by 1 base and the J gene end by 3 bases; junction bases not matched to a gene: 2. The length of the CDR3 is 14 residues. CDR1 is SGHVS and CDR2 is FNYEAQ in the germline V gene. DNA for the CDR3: TGTGCCAGCAGCTTAGGACAGGGCCACACTGAAGCTTTCTTT. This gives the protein CASSLGQGHTEAFF.

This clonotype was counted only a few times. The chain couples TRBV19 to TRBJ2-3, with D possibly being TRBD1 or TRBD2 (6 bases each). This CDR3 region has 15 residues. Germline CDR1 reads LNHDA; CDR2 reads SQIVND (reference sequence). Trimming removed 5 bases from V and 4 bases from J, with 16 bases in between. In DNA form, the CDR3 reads TGTGCCAGTAGTTTCGTACGAAGGGGGGCAGATACGCAGTATTTT. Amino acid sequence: CASSFVRRGADTQYF.

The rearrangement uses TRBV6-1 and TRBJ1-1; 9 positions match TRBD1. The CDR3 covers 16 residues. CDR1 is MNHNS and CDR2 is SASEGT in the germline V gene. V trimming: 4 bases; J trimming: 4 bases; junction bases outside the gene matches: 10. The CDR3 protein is CASSAPRTGDFTEAFF. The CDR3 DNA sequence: TGTGCCAGCAGTGCGCCCAGGACAGGGGATTTCACTGAAGCTTTCTTT.

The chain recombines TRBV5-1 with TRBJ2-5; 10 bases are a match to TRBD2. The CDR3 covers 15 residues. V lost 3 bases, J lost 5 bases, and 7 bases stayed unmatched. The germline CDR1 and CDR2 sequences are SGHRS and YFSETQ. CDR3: CASSWSGGALETQYF. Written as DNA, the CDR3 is TGCGCCAGCAGCTGGAGCGGGGGGGCTTTGGAGACCCAGTACTTC. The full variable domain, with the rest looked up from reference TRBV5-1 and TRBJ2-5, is KAGVTQTPRYLIKTRGQQVTLSCSPISGHRSVSWYQQTPGQGLQFLFEYFSETQRNKGNFPGRFSGRQFSNSRSEMNVSTLELGDSALYLCASSWSGGALETQYFGPGTRLLVL.

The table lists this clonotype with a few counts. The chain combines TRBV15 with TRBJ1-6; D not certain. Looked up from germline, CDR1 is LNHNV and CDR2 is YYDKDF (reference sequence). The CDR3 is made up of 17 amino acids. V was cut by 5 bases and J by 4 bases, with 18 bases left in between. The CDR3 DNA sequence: TGTGCCACCAGCTCCCTGGAGGTCTTTGGGTATAATTCACCCCTCCACTTT. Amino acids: CATSSLEVFGYNSPLHF. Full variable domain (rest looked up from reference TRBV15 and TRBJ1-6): DAMVIQNPRYQVTQFGKPVTLSCSQTLNHNVMYWYQQKSSQAPKLLFHYYDKDFNNEADTPDNFQSRRPNTSFCFLDIRSPGLGDTAMYLCATSSLEVFGYNSPLHFGNGTRLTVT.

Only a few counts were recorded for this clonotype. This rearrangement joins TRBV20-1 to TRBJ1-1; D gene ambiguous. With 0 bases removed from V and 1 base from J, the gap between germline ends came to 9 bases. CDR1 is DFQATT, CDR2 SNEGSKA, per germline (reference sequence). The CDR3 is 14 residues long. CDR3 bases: TGCAGTGCTAGAGATGGCCGGAAGAACACTGAAGCTTTCTTT. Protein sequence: CSARDGRKNTEAFF.

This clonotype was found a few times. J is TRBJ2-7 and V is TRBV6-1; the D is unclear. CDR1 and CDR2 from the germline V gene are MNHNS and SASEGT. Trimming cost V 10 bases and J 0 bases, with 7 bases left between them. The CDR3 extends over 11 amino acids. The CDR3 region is CATRSSYEQYV. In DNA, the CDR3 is TGTGCCACCAGGAGCTCCTACGAGCAGTACGTC.

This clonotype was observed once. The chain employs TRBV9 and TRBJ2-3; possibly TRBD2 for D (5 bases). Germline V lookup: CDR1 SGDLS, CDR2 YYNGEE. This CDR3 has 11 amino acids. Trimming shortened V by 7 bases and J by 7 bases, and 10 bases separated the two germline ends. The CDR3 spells CASGGSNTQYF. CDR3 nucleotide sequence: TGTGCCAGCGGCGGGTCTAATACGCAGTATTTT.